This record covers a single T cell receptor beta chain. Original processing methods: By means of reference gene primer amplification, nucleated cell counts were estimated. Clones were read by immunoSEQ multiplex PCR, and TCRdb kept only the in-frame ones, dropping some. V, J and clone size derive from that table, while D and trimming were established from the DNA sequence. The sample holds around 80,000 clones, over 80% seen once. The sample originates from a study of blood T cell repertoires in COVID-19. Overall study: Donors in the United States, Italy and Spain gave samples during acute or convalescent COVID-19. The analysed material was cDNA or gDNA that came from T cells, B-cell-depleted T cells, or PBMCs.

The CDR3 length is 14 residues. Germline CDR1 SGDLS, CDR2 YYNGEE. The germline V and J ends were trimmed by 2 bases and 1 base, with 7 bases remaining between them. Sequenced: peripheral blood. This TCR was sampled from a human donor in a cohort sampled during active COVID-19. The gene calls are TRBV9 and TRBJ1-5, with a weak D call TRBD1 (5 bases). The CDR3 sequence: CASSVSGSNQPQHF. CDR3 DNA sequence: TGTGCCAGCAGCGTTTCAGGGAGCAATCAGCCCCAGCATTTT.